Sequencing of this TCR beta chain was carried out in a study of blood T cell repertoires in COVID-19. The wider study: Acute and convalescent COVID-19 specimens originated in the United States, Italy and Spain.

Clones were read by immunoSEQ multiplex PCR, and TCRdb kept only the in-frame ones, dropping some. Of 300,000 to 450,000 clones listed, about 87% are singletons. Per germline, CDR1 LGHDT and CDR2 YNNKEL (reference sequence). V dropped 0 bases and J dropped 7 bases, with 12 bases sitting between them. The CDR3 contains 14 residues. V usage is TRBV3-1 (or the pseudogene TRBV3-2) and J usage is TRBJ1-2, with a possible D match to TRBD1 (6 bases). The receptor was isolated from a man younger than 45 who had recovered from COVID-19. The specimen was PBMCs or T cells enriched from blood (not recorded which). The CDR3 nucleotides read TGTGCCAGCAGCCAAGATAGTGGCAGGGGTGGCTACACCTTC. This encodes CASSQDSGRGGYTF.